This passage covers 10 T cell receptor beta chains from one sample sequenced in a study of blood T cell repertoires in COVID-19 (TCRdb year 2020). Library prep was done by the immunoSEQ multiplex PCR assay. TCRdb provides this immuneACCESS table in a form limited to in-frame rearrangements. Some clones are lacking; in checked studies, under half of them reflect an unresolved V gene, and why the rest are absent is not known. Recorded for this sample are under 450,000 clones; roughly 90% of them occurred a single time. Roughly 0.86% of the sample is held by the ten biggest clonotypes. Sample: PBMCs or T cells enriched from blood (not recorded which). These receptors all stem from a woman in her forties who had been exposed to COVID-19.

This clone came up a few times. The chain has TRBV2 and TRBJ1-2; D is perhaps TRBD1 (6 bases). V was trimmed by 10 bases and J by 7 bases, leaving 19 bases between them. Germline V gene lookup returns CDR1 SNHLY and CDR2 FYNNEI. The CDR3 spans 13 residues. The chain's CDR3 is CATSETGGGGYTF. For the CDR3, the DNA is TGTGCCACTAGTGAGACGGGGGGCGGTGGCTACACCTTC.

CDR3 nucleotide sequence: TGTGCCAGCAGCTCCGGGGGGCAAGCAGATACGCAGTATTTT. This gives the protein CASSSGGQADTQYF. The chain employs TRBV11-3 and TRBJ2-3, with D tentatively TRBD2 (7 bases). There are 14 residues in the CDR3. The V gene's germline CDR1 is SGHNT and CDR2 YENEEA. Between the trimmed V and J ends, which lost 4 bases and 4 bases, there was a span of 12 bases.

The chain uses TRBV24-1 and TRBJ2-1; weak D call: TRBD2 (6 bases). This CDR3 region has 15 residues. Trimming stripped 4 bases from V and 3 bases from J, with 12 bases between. Germline CDR1 reads KGHDR; CDR2 reads SFDVKD. CDR3 sequence reads: CATSDSGTHYNEQFF. In DNA form, the CDR3 reads TGTGCCACCAGTGACTCCGGGACTCACTACAATGAGCAGTTCTTC.

As DNA, the CDR3 is TGCGCCAGCAGCTTGGTTACAGGCGCGGTAGACTATGGCTACACCTTC. It is translated as CASSLVTGAVDYGYTF. This sequence joins TRBV5-1 and TRBJ1-2; perhaps TRBD1 as D (5 bases). CDR3 length equals 16 residues. V lost 0 bases to trimming and J lost 3 bases, with 15 bases between them. The germline V gene encodes CDR1 SGHRS and CDR2 YFSETQ.

The rearrangement joins TRBV5-1 to TRBJ2-1, with a weak D call TRBD2 (6 bases). Trimming stripped 4 bases from V and 0 bases from J, with 8 bases between. This CDR3 is 14 amino acids long. Germline-derived CDR1 and CDR2 are SGHRS and YFSETQ. The CDR3 nucleotides are TGCGCCAGCAGCACCGGGAGCTCCTACAATGAGCAGTTCTTC. It is translated as CASSTGSSYNEQFF.

J is TRBJ1-1 and V is TRBV12-3 or TRBV12-4; D unclear. Trimming took off 5 bases at V and 1 base at J, with 8 bases between the two ends. The CDR3 runs to 13 residues. The chain's CDR3 is CASSPHTNTEAFF. CDR3 coding DNA: TGTGCCAGCAGTCCCCACACGAACACTGAAGCTTTCTTT.

This chain joins TRBV6-5 and TRBJ2-5; TRBD2 matches 10 bases. V shed 4 bases, J shed 1 base, and the junction held 3 bases outside the gene matches. Germline V gene lookup returns CDR1 MNHEY and CDR2 SVGAGI. The CDR3 totals 15 residues. The CDR3 DNA follows: TGTGCCAGCAGTTTTAGCGGGGGGCCCCAAGAGACCCAGTACTTC. This encodes CASSFSGGPQETQYF.

This clone appeared once. The genes are TRBV15 and TRBJ2-5; D remains ambiguous. Germline CDR1 reads LNHNV; CDR2 reads YYDKDF (reference sequence). The length of the CDR3 is 15 residues. Trimming removed 0 bases at V and 5 bases at J, with 13 bases between. The CDR3 here is CATSRDVSPRETQYF. The CDR3, as DNA: TGTGCCACCAGCAGAGATGTAAGTCCACGGGAGACCCAGTACTTC.

The CDR3 nucleotides are TGTGCCAGCAGTGACCGAGCCACCCTCCACTTT. Translating gives CASSDRATLHF. This chain connects TRBV2 to TRBJ1-6; D is uncertain. The germline V and J ends were trimmed by 3 bases and 14 bases, with 8 bases remaining between them. CDR1 and CDR2 from the germline V gene are SNHLY and FYNNEI. The CDR3 has 11 residues.

The chain has TRBV10-1 and TRBJ1-5; D is perhaps TRBD1 (5 bases). This CDR3 spans 13 amino acids. Germline CDR1 and CDR2: WNHNN and SYGVQD (reference sequence). V dropped 6 bases and J dropped 3 bases, with 9 bases sitting between them. CDR3 in amino acids: CASSGGSNQPQHF. The CDR3 DNA is TGCGCCAGCAGCGGGGGATCCAATCAGCCCCAGCATTTT.